The rows below give T cell receptor beta chains drawn from one sample of a study of graft-versus-host responses after intestinal transplantation. Here immunoSEQ multiplex PCR was the method, and the copy in TCRdb shows in-frame clones only, minus some. The table lists about 82,000 clones, 91% of them singletons. Which antigens these TCRs recognize remains unknown. The specimen was unstimulated CD4+ T cells sorted from spleen or lymph node cells, collected before intestinal transplant. All receptors come from a human donor who received an intestinal transplant. Both conserved end residues are part of each CDR3. A D gene is named only where the DNA matches it firmly. Where a row states a size, it is once, few, many or the class of an expanded clone; other rows omit it.

j_gene | abundance | v_gene | d_gene | CDR3aa | CDR3nt
TRBJ2-6 | - | TRBV4-3 | TRBD2 | CASSQSPPSGAGANVLTF | TGCGCCAGCAGCCAATCCCCGCCCAGCGGGGCTGGGGCCAACGTCCTGACTTTC
TRBJ2-7 | once | TRBV30 | TRBD2 | CAWSGTYSGFSYEQYF | TGTGCCTGGAGTGGTACTTATAGCGGGTTCTCCTACGAGCAGTACTTC
TRBJ1-2 | - | TRBV18 | - | CASSPPRGENYGYTF | TGTGCCAGCTCACCACCACGTGGGGAGAACTATGGCTACACCTTC
TRBJ1-1 | - | TRBV4-3 | - | CASSQENGYTEAFF | TGCGCCAGCAGCCAAGAAAACGGGTACACTGAAGCTTTCTTT
TRBJ1-4 | - | TRBV19 | - | CASSISKGANEKLFF | TGTGCCAGTAGTATATCAAAGGGGGCTAATGAAAAACTGTTTTTT
TRBJ1-2 | - | TRBV6-1 | TRBD1 | CASSDSMTGGGGYTF | TGTGCCAGCAGCGACTCCATGACAGGGGGTGGTGGCTACACCTTC
TRBJ1-2 | - | TRBV19 | - | CASSMTDNYGYTF | TGTGCCAGTAGTATGACAGATAACTATGGCTACACCTTC
TRBJ1-3 | - | TRBV11-3 | - | CASTRGENTIYF | TGTGCCAGCACCCGGGGGGAAAACACCATATATTTT
TRBJ1-2 | - | TRBV7-2 | - | CASSLEGIAGPYGYTF | TGTGCCAGCAGCTTAGAGGGAATCGCAGGGCCCTATGGCTACACCTTC
TRBJ1-4 | - | TRBV7-2 | TRBD1 | CASSSGQGSGEKLFF | TGTGCCAGCAGCTCGGGACAGGGGTCTGGTGAAAAACTGTTTTTT
TRBJ1-2 | - | TRBV30 | TRBD1 | CAWSADRNQHGYTF | TGTGCCTGGAGTGCGGACAGGAACCAACATGGCTACACCTTC
TRBJ2-5 | - | TRBV5-5 | - | CASSLRAPMGIETQYF | TGTGCCAGCAGCCTCAGGGCCCCGATGGGTATTGAGACCCAGTACTTC
TRBJ1-1 | - | TRBV2 | TRBD1 | CASARDRVMNTEAFF | TGTGCCAGCGCCCGGGACAGGGTTATGAACACTGAAGCTTTCTTT